These 20 T cell receptor beta chains were sequenced from one sample in a study of glioma-infiltrating T cells. The iRepertoire nested amplicon-rescue multiplex PCR amplified TCR alpha and beta CDR3s from RNA. MiXCR, applied by TCRdb to the multiplex PCR reads, yields one record per CDR3 protein. The table has tens of thousands of distinct CDR3 sequences, around 23% seen once. The specimen sequenced was glioma tissue, nonneoplastic brain tissue, or PBMCs (not recorded which). These receptors came from a human donor with low-grade glioma or glioblastoma, undergoing nonglioma brain surgery, or in good health (not recorded which).

This clonotype was picked up a small number of times. This chain connects TRBV3-1 to TRBJ2-5; D is ambiguous. The CDR3 contains 16 residues. V was shortened by 3 bases and J by 2 bases, with 16 bases between the two germline ends. Germline values: CDR1 LGHDT, CDR2 YNNKEL (reference sequence). In DNA, the CDR3 is TGTGCCAGCAGCCATCTTCACGGTGGGCTTCAAGAGACCCAGTACTTC. As protein: CASSHLHGGLQETQYF.

This clonotype has ten or more counts. V is TRBV7-6 and J is TRBJ2-7; 9 nucleotides match TRBD2. Germline assignment: CDR1 SGHVS and CDR2 FNYEAQ. The junction had 10 bases not matched to a gene; V was cut back by 5 bases and J by 2 bases. The CDR3 extends over 16 amino acids. The CDR3 bases are TGTGCCAGCAGCCGAGGCCTAGCGGGACGCACCTACGAGCAGTACTTC. This encodes CASSRGLAGRTYEQYF.

As concerns this clonotype: One junction end does not reproduce the germline sequence, and a read error may be involved. The chain combines TRBV27 with TRBJ2-7; D unclear. The germline CDR1 and CDR2 sequences are MNHEY and SMNVEV (reference sequence). CDR3 length equals 14 residues. The CDR3 nucleotides read TGTGTCAGCAGGATCCTGTGGGGTAGGAACGAGCAGTACTTC. Its translation: CVSRILWGRNEQYF.

Details on this clonotype: This may arise from a read error, as a much more abundant clone is one base away. The V gene is TRBV3-1, the J gene TRBJ2-3; D may be TRBD2 (6 bases). Germline lookup yields CDR1 LGHDT and CDR2 YNNKEL (reference sequence). The CDR3 is 15 residues long. CDR3 nucleotides: TGTGCCGGCAGGAGGGCCGGGGACGGCACAGATACGCAGTATTTT. It codes for CAGRRAGDGTDTQYF.

Remarks on this clonotype: It is likely a read error, because the conserved phenylalanine at the end of the CDR3 is missing. V usage is TRBV6-1 and J usage is TRBJ1-1, with D unresolved. The CDR3 has 14 amino acids. Looked up from germline, CDR1 is MNHNS and CDR2 is SASEGT. The CDR3 region is CASLLSTVGTEAFI. As DNA, the CDR3 is TGTGCGAGTCTTCTATCCACAGTGGGTACTGAAGCTTTCATT.

This clonotype was found many times. This chain uses TRBV20-1 with TRBJ2-1, with 11 bases that match TRBD2. Per the germline V gene, CDR1 is DFQATT and CDR2 is SNEGSKA (reference sequence). V shed 0 bases, J shed 6 bases, and the junction held 10 bases outside the gene matches. The CDR3 consists of 17 residues. CDR3 bases: TGCAGTGCTAGAGATCTACTCTGGCTAGCGGGGGGCAATGAGCAGTTCTTC. Translated: CSARDLLWLAGGNEQFF.

This clonotype has ten or more counts. This chain uses TRBV15 with TRBJ2-7, with TRBD1 matching over 9 bases. V trimming: 3 bases; J trimming: 3 bases; junction bases outside the gene matches: 6. CDR1 LNHNV and CDR2 YYDKDF come from the germline V gene (reference sequence). The CDR3 contains 15 residues. The CDR3 DNA reads as TGTGCCACCAGCAGGGGGGGGACAGGGATCTACGAGCAGTACTTC. It is translated as CATSRGGTGIYEQYF.

About this clonotype: A much bigger clone sits one base away, suggesting this may be a read error. The chain is built from TRBV4-1 and TRBJ1-2; D not certain. The V gene's germline CDR1 is MGHRA and CDR2 YSYEKL. This CDR3 is 14 amino acids long. The CDR3 sequence is CASSQDFQSYGYNF. The CDR3 coding sequence is TGCGCCAGCAGCCAAGATTTCCAGAGCTATGGCTACAACTTC.

As concerns this clonotype: A much larger clone is a single base away; this may be a read error. The rearrangement uses TRBV2 and TRBJ2-7; TRBD2 matches at 7 bases. Germline CDR1 is SNHLY and CDR2 is FYNNEI. V dropped 10 bases and J dropped 6; count of bases not matched to a gene: 12. The CDR3 covers 13 residues. The CDR3 reads CATQGGHSSEQYF. In nucleotides, the CDR3 is TGTGCCACCCAGGGAGGGCACTCGAGCGAGCAGTACTTC.

For this clonotype: A read error may be the cause here, since a much bigger clone is one base away. V gene TRBV29-1 combines with J gene TRBJ1-1; D gene unclear. CDR3 length: 12 residues. The germline gives CDR1 SQVTM, CDR2 ANQGSEA. The CDR3 loop is CSVEEGVTKAFF. CDR3 in DNA: TGCAGCGTTGAGGAGGGCGTCACTAAAGCTTTCTTT.

This clonotype was counted many times. The chain has TRBV29-1 and TRBJ2-1; 7 bases align to TRBD2. The CDR3 length is 13 residues. Per germline, CDR1 SQVTM and CDR2 ANQGSEA. V lost 4 bases to trimming and J lost 3 bases; unmatched junction nucleotides: 3. The CDR3 DNA follows: TGCAGCGTTGGCCTAGCGGACTACAATGAGCAGTTCTTC. It translates to CSVGLADYNEQFF.

This clonotype has only one observation. Given a much more abundant clone one base away, this may be a read error. V gene TRBV19 combines with J gene TRBJ2-7; D is undetermined. CDR3 length: 15 amino acids. Germline CDR1 is LNHDA and CDR2 is SQIVND (reference sequence). In DNA form, the CDR3 reads TGTGGCAGTAGTGCCATGGTGACTGGAAATTACGAGCAGTACTTC. Protein: CGSSAMVTGNYEQYF.

This clonotype occurred many times. This chain joins TRBV20-1 and TRBJ2-5; TRBD2 matches 12 bases. Trimming at V came to 6 bases and at J to 1 base, leaving 9 bases not matched to a gene. This CDR3 spans 16 amino acids. The germline V gene encodes CDR1 DFQATT and CDR2 SNEGSKA (reference sequence). Written as DNA, the CDR3 is TGCAGTGCGACGACTAGCGGGAGAGGACCCCAAGAGACCCAGTACTTC. This gives the protein CSATTSGRGPQETQYF.

In regard to this clonotype: The CDR3 carries no conserved terminal phenylalanine or tryptophan, so it likely arises from a read error. This chain connects TRBV6-5 to TRBJ1-6; D is ambiguous. CDR3 size: 15 residues. CDR1 is MNHEY and CDR2 is SVGAGI in the germline V gene. Here the CDR3 reads CASSYSIHSNSPLHL. The CDR3 DNA reads TGTGCCAGTAGTTACTCGATACACAGCAATTCACCCCTCCACCTT.

This clonotype was counted between two and nine times. The rearrangement links TRBV2 to TRBJ2-3; the D gene is possibly TRBD1 (6 bases). V was trimmed by 7 bases and J by 2 bases, leaving 13 bases between them. The CDR3 is 14 amino acids. Germline CDR1 and CDR2: SNHLY and FYNNEI. The CDR3 reads CASNLQGYTDTQYF. The CDR3 region has the DNA TGTGCCAGCAACCTACAGGGTTACACAGATACGCAGTATTTT.

As to this clonotype: A much more abundant neighbour one base away suggests this may be a read error. This chain joins TRBV7-2 and TRBJ2-7; 11 bases map to TRBD1. The germline CDR1 and CDR2 sequences are SGHTA and FQGNSA. CDR3 size: 15 residues. This chain's CDR3 is CANSNRDRGIYEQYF. In DNA form, the CDR3 reads TGTGCCAACAGCAACCGGGACAGGGGGATCTACGAGCAGTACTTC.

This clonotype was seen repeatedly, ten times or more. V gene TRBV5-4 combines with J gene TRBJ1-6; perhaps TRBD1 as D (5 bases). Germline V gene lookup returns CDR1 SGHNT and CDR2 YYREEE (reference sequence). Trimming stripped 3 bases from V and 7 bases from J, with 11 bases between. This CDR3 contains 14 residues. This chain's CDR3 is CASSSRDYNSPLHF. The CDR3 DNA sequence: TGTGCCAGCAGCTCCCGGGACTACAATTCACCCCTCCACTTT.

The CDR3 DNA sequence: TGTGCCAGCAGCCGATTAGACATCACCTACGAGCAGTACTTC. Its translation: CASSRLDITYEQYF. The gene calls are TRBV7-8 and TRBJ2-7; D call uncertain. CDR1 and CDR2 (germline): SGHVS, FQNEAQ. The CDR3 extends over 14 amino acids. The germline V and J ends were trimmed by 5 bases and 2 bases, with 13 bases remaining between them.

This clonotype was detected ten times or more. This chain uses TRBV20-1 with TRBJ2-2; D not resolved. Germline assignment: CDR1 DFQATT and CDR2 SNEGSKA (reference sequence). V lost 4 bases and J lost 2, with 8 bases in between. The CDR3 spans 13 residues. The CDR3 here is CSANGRNTGELFF. The CDR3 DNA reads TGCAGTGCTAACGGGCGTAACACCGGGGAGCTGTTTTTT.

The chain employs TRBV11-2 and TRBJ2-1; TRBD2 matches 10 bases. The V gene end was trimmed by 2 bases and the J gene end by 9 bases; junction bases not matched to a gene: 10. This CDR3 comprises 16 residues. Germline V gene lookup returns CDR1 SGHAT and CDR2 FQNNGV. The chain's CDR3 is CASSLFRLAGAGEQFF. In DNA, the CDR3 is TGTGCCAGCAGCTTATTTCGGCTAGCGGGAGCGGGTGAGCAGTTCTTC. Supplemented by reference TRBV11-2 and TRBJ2-1, the full variable domain reads EAGVAQSPRYKIIEKRQSVAFWCNPISGHATLYWYQQILGQGPKLLIQFQNNGVVDDSQLPKDRFSAERLKGVDSTLKIQPAKLEDSAVYLCASSLFRLAGAGEQFFGPGTRLTVL.